This TCR beta chain appears in the sequencing data of a study of OX40 agonist ivuxolimab in advanced cancers. As regards this clone: What it recognizes is unknown.

The protocol was immunoSEQ multiplex PCR, while the TCRdb copy is restricted to in-frame clones and leaves out a portion. The top ten clones hold roughly 2.2% of a sample with tens of thousands of clones, roughly four fifths of them seen once. This CDR3 spans 16 amino acids. Trimming stripped 4 bases from V and 4 bases from J, with 17 bases between. Germline loops: CDR1 LGHNA, CDR2 YNFKEQ. Whole-study findings and limits: The study observed clonal expansion of CD4+ and CD8+ blood T cells by week 6 at 0.1 to 3.0 mg/kg.

This rearrangement joins TRBV4-2 to TRBJ2-4; perhaps TRBD1 as D (6 bases). The specimen comprised CD4+ or CD8+ T cells sorted from blood, sampled in a trial of the OX40 agonist ivuxolimab. The TCR sequence derives from an adult with an advanced solid tumor such as melanoma, head and neck, liver or kidney cancer. CDR3 sequence reads: CASSPLLAGAKNIQYF. Here the CDR3 DNA reads TGTGCCAGCAGCCCCCTCCTAGCAGGGGCGAAAAACATTCAGTACTTC.